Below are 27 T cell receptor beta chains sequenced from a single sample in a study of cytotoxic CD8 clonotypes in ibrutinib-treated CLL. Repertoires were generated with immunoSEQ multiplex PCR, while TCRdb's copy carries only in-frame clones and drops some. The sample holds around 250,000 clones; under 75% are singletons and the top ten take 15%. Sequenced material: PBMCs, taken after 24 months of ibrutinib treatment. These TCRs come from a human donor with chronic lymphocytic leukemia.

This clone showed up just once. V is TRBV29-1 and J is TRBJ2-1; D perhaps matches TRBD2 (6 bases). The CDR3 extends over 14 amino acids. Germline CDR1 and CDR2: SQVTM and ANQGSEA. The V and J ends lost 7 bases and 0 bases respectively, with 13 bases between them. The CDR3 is CSGLAASSYNEQFF. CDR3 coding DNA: TGCAGCGGGTTAGCGGCTAGCTCCTACAATGAGCAGTTCTTC.

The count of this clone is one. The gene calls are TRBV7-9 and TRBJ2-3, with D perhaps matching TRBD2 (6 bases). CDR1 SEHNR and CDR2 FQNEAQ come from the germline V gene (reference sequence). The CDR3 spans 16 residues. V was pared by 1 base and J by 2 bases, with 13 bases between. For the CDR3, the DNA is TGTGCCAGCAGCTTAGAGGTCGGCGGGATCACAGATACGCAGTATTTT. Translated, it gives CASSLEVGGITDTQYF.

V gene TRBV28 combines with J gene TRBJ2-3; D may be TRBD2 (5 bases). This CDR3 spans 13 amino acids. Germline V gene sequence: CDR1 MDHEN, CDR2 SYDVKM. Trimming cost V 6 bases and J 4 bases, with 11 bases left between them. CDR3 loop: CASRSRGSDTQYF. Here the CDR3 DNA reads TGTGCCAGCAGGTCACGGGGTTCAGATACGCAGTATTTT.

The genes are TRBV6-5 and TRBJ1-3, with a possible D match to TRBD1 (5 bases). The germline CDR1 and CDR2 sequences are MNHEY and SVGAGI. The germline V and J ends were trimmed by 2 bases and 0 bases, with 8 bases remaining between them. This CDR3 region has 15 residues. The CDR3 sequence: CASSYLQGSGNTIYF. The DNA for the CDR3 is TGTGCCAGCAGTTACCTCCAGGGCTCTGGAAACACCATATATTTT.

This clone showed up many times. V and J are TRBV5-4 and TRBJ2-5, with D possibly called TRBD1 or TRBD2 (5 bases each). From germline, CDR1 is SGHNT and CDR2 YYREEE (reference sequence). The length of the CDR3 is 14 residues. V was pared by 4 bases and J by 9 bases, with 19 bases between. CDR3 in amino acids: CASSISGTQAAQYF. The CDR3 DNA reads TGTGCCAGCAGCATCTCCGGGACCCAGGCAGCCCAGTACTTC. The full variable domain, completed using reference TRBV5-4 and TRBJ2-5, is ETGVTQSPTHLIKTRGQQVTLRCSSQSGHNTVSWYQQALGQGPQFIFQYYREEENGRGNFPPRFSGLQFPNYSSELNVNALELDDSALYLCASSISGTQAAQYFGPGTRLLVL.

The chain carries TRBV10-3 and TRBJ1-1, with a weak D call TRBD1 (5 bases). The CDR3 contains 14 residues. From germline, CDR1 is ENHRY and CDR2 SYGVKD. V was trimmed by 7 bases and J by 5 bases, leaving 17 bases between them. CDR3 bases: TGTGCCATCAAAGACGGGACGATGGAGACTGAAGCTTTCTTT. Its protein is CAIKDGTMETEAFF.

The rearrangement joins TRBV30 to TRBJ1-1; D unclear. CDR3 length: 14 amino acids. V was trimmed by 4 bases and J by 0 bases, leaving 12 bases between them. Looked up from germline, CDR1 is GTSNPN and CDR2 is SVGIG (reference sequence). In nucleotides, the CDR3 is TGTGCCTGGAAACGCGGGGTAATGAACACTGAAGCTTTCTTT. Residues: CAWKRGVMNTEAFF. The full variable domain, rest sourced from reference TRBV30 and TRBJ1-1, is SQTIHQWPATLVQPVGSPLSLECTVEGTSNPNLYWYRQAAGRGLQLLFYSVGIGQISSEVPQNLSASRPQDRQFILSSKKLLLSDSGFYLCAWKRGVMNTEAFFGQGTRLTVV.

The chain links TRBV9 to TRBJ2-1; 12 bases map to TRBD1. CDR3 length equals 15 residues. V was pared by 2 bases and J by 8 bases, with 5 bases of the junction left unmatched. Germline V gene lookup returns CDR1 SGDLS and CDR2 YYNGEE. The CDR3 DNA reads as TGTGCCAGCAGCGTGCTAGGGACAGGGGGCTATGAGCAGTTCTTC. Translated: CASSVLGTGGYEQFF. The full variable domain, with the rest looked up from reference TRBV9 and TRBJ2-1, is DSGVTQTPKHLITATGQRVTLRCSPRSGDLSVYWYQQSLDQGLQFLIQYYNGEERAKGNILERFSAQQFPDLHSELNLSSLELGDSALYFCASSVLGTGGYEQFFGPGTRLTVL.

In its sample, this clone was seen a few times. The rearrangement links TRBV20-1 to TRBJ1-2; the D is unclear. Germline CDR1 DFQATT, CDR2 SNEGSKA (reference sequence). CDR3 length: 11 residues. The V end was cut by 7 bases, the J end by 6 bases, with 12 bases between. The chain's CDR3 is CSVEGFDGYTF. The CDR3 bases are TGCAGTGTGGAGGGATTCGATGGCTACACCTTC.

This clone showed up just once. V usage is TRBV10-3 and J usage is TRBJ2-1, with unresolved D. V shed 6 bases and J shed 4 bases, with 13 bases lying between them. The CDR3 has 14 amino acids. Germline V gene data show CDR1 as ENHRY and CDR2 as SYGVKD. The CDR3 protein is CAISHTQEYNEQFF. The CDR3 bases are TGTGCCATCAGCCACACCCAAGAGTACAATGAGCAGTTCTTC.

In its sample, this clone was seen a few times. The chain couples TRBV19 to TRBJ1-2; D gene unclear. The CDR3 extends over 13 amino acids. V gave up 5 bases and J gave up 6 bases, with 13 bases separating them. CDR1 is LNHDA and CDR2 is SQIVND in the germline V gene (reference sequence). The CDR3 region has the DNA TGTGCCAGTAGTGTCGGCGGGGTCGATGGCTACACCTTC. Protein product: CASSVGGVDGYTF. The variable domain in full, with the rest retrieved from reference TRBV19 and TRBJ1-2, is DGGITQSPKYLFRKEGQNVTLSCEQNLNHDAMYWYRQDPGQGLRLIYYSQIVNDFQKGDIAEGYSVSREKKESFPLTVTSAQKNPTAFYLCASSVGGVDGYTFGSGTRLTVV.

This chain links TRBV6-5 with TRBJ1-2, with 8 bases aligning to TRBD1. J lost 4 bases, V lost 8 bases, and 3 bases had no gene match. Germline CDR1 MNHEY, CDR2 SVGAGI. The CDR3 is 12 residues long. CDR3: CASQGASYGYTF. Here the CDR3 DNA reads TGTGCCAGCCAGGGGGCGAGCTATGGCTACACCTTC.

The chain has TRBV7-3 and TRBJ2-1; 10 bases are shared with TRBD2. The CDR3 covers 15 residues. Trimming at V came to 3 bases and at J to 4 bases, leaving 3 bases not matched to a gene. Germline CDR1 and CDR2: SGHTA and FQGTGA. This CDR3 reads CASSFGLAAYNEQFF. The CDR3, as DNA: TGTGCCAGCAGCTTTGGACTAGCGGCTTACAATGAGCAGTTCTTC.

The CDR3: CASSVASDYNEQFF. CDR3 nucleotide sequence: TGTGCCAGCAGCGTAGCTAGCGACTACAATGAGCAGTTCTTC. The chain has TRBV9 and TRBJ2-1, with D possibly TRBD2 on 6 matching bases. Germline values: CDR1 SGDLS, CDR2 YYNGEE. The CDR3 loop spans 14 amino acids. Trimming shortened V by 0 bases and J by 3 bases, and 7 bases separated the two germline ends.

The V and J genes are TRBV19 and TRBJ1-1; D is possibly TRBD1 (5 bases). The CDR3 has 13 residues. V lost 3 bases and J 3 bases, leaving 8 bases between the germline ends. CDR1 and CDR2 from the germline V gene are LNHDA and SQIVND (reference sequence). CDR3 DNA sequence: TGTGCCAGTAGTATTCAAGGGGACACTGAAGCTTTCTTT. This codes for CASSIQGDTEAFF.

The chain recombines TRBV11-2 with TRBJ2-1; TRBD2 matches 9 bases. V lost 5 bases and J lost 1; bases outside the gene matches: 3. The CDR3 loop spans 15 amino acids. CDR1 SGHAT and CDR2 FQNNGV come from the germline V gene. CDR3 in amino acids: CASSESGRSYNEQFF. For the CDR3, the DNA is TGTGCCAGCAGCGAAAGCGGGAGGTCCTACAATGAGCAGTTCTTC. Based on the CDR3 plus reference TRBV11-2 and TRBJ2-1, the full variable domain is EAGVAQSPRYKIIEKRQSVAFWCNPISGHATLYWYQQILGQGPKLLIQFQNNGVVDDSQLPKDRFSAERLKGVDSTLKIQPAKLEDSAVYLCASSESGRSYNEQFFGPGTRLTVL.

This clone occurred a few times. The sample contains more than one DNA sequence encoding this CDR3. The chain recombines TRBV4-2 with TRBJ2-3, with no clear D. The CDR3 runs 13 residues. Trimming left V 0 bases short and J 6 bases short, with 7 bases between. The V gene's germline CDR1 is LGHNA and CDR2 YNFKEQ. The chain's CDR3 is CASSQDRRDTQYF. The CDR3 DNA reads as TGTGCCAGCAGCCAAGATCGCCGGGATACGCAGTATTTT.

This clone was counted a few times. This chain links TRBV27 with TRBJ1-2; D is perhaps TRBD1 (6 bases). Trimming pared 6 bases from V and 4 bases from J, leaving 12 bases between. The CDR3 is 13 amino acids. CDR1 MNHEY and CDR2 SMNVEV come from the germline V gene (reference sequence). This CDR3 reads CASRTTGIYGYTF. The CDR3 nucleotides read TGTGCCAGCAGAACCACAGGGATCTATGGCTACACCTTC.

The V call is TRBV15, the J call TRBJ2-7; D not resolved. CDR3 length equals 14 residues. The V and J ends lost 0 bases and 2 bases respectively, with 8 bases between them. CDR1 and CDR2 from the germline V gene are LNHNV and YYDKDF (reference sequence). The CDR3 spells CATSRDSITYEQYF. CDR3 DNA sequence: TGTGCCACCAGCAGAGATTCTATTACCTACGAGCAGTACTTC. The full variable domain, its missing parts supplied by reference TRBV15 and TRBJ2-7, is DAMVIQNPRYQVTQFGKPVTLSCSQTLNHNVMYWYQQKSSQAPKLLFHYYDKDFNNEADTPDNFQSRRPNTSFCFLDIRSPGLGDTAMYLCATSRDSITYEQYFGPGTRLTVT.

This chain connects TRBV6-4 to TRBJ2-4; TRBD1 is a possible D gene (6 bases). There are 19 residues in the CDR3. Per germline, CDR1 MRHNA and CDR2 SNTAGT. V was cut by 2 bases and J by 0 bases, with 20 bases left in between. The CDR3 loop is CASSDNQGQAYVAKNIQYF. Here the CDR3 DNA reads TGTGCCAGCAGTGACAATCAGGGGCAGGCCTACGTAGCCAAAAACATTCAGTACTTC.

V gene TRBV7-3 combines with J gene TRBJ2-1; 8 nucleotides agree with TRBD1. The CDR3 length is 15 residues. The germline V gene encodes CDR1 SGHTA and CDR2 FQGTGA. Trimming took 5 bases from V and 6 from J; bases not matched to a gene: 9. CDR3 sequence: CASSPWTGSSNEQFF. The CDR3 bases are TGTGCCAGCAGCCCGTGGACAGGGTCCAGCAATGAGCAGTTCTTC.

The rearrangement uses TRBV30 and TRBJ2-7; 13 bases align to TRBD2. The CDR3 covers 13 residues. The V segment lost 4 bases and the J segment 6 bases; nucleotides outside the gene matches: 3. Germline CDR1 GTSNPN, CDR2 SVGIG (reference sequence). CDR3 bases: TGTGCCTGGAAACTAGCGGGAGGGCTCGAGCAGTACTTC. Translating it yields CAWKLAGGLEQYF.

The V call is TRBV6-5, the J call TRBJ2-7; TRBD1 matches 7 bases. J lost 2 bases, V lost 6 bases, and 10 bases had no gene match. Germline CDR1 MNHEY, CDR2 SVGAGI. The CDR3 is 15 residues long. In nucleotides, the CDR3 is TGTGCCAGCAGACAAGACCGGGACAGAACCTACGAGCAGTACTTC. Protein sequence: CASRQDRDRTYEQYF.

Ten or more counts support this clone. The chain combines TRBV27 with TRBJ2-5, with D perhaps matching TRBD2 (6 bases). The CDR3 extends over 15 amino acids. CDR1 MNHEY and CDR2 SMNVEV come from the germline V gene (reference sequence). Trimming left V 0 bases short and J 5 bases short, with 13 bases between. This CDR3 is CASSLSWGDRETQYF. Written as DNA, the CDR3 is TGTGCCAGCAGTTTATCGTGGGGGGATAGGGAGACCCAGTACTTC.

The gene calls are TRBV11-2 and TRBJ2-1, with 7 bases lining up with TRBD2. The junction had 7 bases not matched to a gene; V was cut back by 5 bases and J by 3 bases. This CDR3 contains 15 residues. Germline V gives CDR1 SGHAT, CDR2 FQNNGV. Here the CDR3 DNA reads TGTGCCAGCAGCGTCGGGACTACCCGCTACAATGAGCAGTTCTTC. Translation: CASSVGTTRYNEQFF.

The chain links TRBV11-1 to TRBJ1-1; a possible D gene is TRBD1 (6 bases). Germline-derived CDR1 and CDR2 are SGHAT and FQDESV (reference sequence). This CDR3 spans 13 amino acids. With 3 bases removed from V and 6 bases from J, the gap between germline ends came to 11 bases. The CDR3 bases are TGTGCCAGCAGCTTTAGACAGGTAGCTGAAGCTTTCTTT. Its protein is CASSFRQVAEAFF. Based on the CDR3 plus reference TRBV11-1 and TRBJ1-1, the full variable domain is EAEVAQSPRYKITEKSQAVAFWCDPISGHATLYWYRQILGQGPELLVQFQDESVVDDSQLPKDRFSAERLKGVDSTLKIQPAELGDSAMYLCASSFRQVAEAFFGQGTRLTVV.

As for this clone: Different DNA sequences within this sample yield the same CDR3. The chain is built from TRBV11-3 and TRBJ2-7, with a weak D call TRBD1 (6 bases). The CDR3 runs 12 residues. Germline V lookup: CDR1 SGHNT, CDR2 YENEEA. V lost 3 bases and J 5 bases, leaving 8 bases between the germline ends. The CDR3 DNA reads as TGTGCCAGCAGCTTGGGACAAAACGAGCAGTACTTC. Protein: CASSLGQNEQYF.